The 19 T cell receptor beta chains reported below all come from one sample, sequenced in a study of blood T cells in healthy people across ages. Through a sample-barcoded 5' primer and a J-beta primer mix, a second PCR was run for roughly 6 to 11 cycles. TCRdb called the 5' RACE reads again in MiXCR, with one record for every CDR3 protein. The profile shows roughly 800,000 distinct CDR3 sequences, under 40% of them singletons. Sample: blood. Receptors originate from a young man in good health.

The rearrangement links TRBV15 to TRBJ2-5, with D tentatively TRBD2 (5 bases). The V and J ends lost 0 bases and 4 bases respectively, with 12 bases between them. Germline CDR1 is LNHNV and CDR2 is YYDKDF (reference sequence). The CDR3 covers 15 residues. For the CDR3, the DNA is TGTGCCACCAGCAGAGATAGGAGGATAGGAGAGACCCAGTACTTC. Protein: CATSRDRRIGETQYF. Looking up the rest from reference TRBV15 and TRBJ2-5 gives the full variable domain: DAMVIQNPRYQVTQFGKPVTLSCSQTLNHNVMYWYQQKSSQAPKLLFHYYDKDFNNEADTPDNFQSRRPNTSFCFLDIRSPGLGDTAMYLCATSRDRRIGETQYFGPGTRLLVL.

The CDR3 sequence is CASSQDLDSVNTEAFF. As DNA, the CDR3 is TGCGCCAGCAGCCAAGACCTGGACAGTGTGAACACTGAAGCTTTCTTT. This chain connects TRBV4-3 to TRBJ1-1, with a possible D match to TRBD1 (6 bases). Germline V CDR1 and CDR2: LGHNA, YSLEER. Trimming took off 0 bases at V and 0 bases at J, with 11 bases between the two ends. The CDR3 is 16 amino acids.

This clonotype was picked up many times. V usage is TRBV5-1 and J usage is TRBJ2-4; the D is unclear. Germline CDR1 is SGHRS and CDR2 is YFSETQ. This CDR3 is 15 amino acids long. The ends were cut back, 4 bases at V and 0 bases at J, with 11 bases in the middle. The CDR3 coding sequence is TGCGCCAGCAGCCCCCAAAGCCTAGCCAAAAACATTCAGTACTTC. It encodes CASSPQSLAKNIQYF.

V usage is TRBV7-3 and J usage is TRBJ2-1, with 12 bases fitting TRBD1. The CDR3 has 18 amino acids. CDR1 is SGHTA, CDR2 FQGTGA, per germline. Trimming at V came to 6 bases and at J to 4 bases, leaving 13 bases not matched to a gene. The DNA of the CDR3 is TGTGCCAGCAGTCTCCCGGGACAGGGGGCTGGACCATACAATGAGCAGTTCTTC. Translated: CASSLPGQGAGPYNEQFF.

There are a few counts of this clonotype. The J gene is TRBJ2-7, the V gene TRBV2; 8 nucleotides align to TRBD1. The germline CDR1 and CDR2 sequences are SNHLY and FYNNEI. V dropped 6 bases and J dropped 1; count of bases not matched to a gene: 8. The CDR3 has 15 amino acids. The CDR3 is CASRDRAERSYEQYF. In nucleotides, the CDR3 is TGTGCCAGCAGGGACAGGGCGGAGAGGTCCTACGAGCAGTACTTC.

The table lists this clonotype with a few counts. This rearrangement joins TRBV7-8 to TRBJ2-4; 7 bases are shared with TRBD1. V trimming: 1 base; J trimming: 4 bases; junction bases outside the gene matches: 7. Germline V gene data show CDR1 as SGHVS and CDR2 as FQNEAQ. The CDR3 has 16 amino acids. The CDR3 DNA is TGTGCCAGCAGCTTAGTTTACAGGGGTAGTAAAAACATTCAGTACTTC. It codes for CASSLVYRGSKNIQYF.

This clonotype was detected a few times. The rearrangement uses TRBV25-1 and TRBJ2-6; 8 nucleotides match TRBD1. Germline loops: CDR1 MGHDK, CDR2 SYGVNS. The CDR3 loop spans 17 amino acids. The V segment lost 9 bases and the J segment 0 bases; nucleotides outside the gene matches: 10. Written as DNA, the CDR3 is TGTGCCAGAAATGACCGGGACAGGAGCTCTGGGGCCAACGTCCTGACTTTC. Translated, it gives CARNDRDRSSGANVLTF.

On this clonotype: Possible read error: a much larger clone is one base away. The chain couples TRBV6-5 to TRBJ2-7; D is tentatively TRBD1 or TRBD2 (5 bases each). The CDR3 covers 13 residues. Trimming shortened V by 5 bases and J by 3 bases, and 11 bases separated the two germline ends. The germline V gene encodes CDR1 MNHEY and CDR2 SVGAGI. CDR3 sequence: CASSQQDCYEQYF. As DNA, the CDR3 is TGTGCCAGCAGTCAACAGGACTGCTACGAGCAGTACTTC.

In the case of this clonotype: Because the CDR3 is missing its conserved closing phenylalanine or tryptophan, this is likely a read error. The rearrangement links TRBV20-1 to TRBJ2-1; 7 bases map to TRBD2. Trimming removed 3 bases from V and 7 bases from J; junction bases left unmatched: 12. CDR3 length: 15 amino acids. In germline, CDR1 is DFQATT, CDR2 SNEGSKA (reference sequence). CDR3 sequence: CSASRRGGVGNEQFL. The CDR3 region has the DNA TGCAGTGCTAGCAGGCGGGGAGGGGTGGGGAATGAGCAGTTCTTA.

Details on this clonotype: This may be a read error: a much more frequent sequence differs by one nucleotide. The V call is TRBV7-2, the J call TRBJ1-5, with unresolved D. The CDR3 is 15 amino acids. Trimming left V 4 bases short and J 13 bases short, with 23 bases between. Germline CDR1 is SGHTA and CDR2 is FQGNSA. This chain's CDR3 is CASSSLLAGTDTQHF. CDR3 nucleotides: TGTGCCAGCAGCTCCCTGCTAGCGGGCACAGATACGCAGCATTTT.

The chain joins TRBV29-1 to TRBJ2-5, with a tentative D call TRBD2 (6 bases). Germline-derived CDR1 and CDR2 are SQVTM and ANQGSEA. This CDR3 comprises 13 residues. V was shortened by 3 bases and J by 4 bases, with 12 bases between the two germline ends. This CDR3 reads CSVDEEGGETQYF. Written as DNA, the CDR3 is TGCAGCGTTGATGAGGAGGGTGGAGAGACCCAGTACTTC.

The chain couples TRBV4-3 to TRBJ2-1; TRBD2 is a possible D gene (5 bases). CDR3 size: 17 residues. V lost 0 bases and J 2 bases, leaving 14 bases between the germline ends. In germline, CDR1 is LGHNA, CDR2 YSLEER. CDR3 amino acids: CASSQDNVASAYNEQFF. Written as DNA, the CDR3 is TGCGCCAGCAGCCAAGATAATGTAGCGTCTGCCTACAATGAGCAGTTCTTC.

The chain has TRBV11-2 and TRBJ2-3; 10 nucleotides match TRBD1. The CDR3 extends over 18 amino acids. The germline gives CDR1 SGHAT, CDR2 FQNNGV. The V gene end was trimmed by 3 bases and the J gene end by 5 bases; junction bases not matched to a gene: 14. The CDR3 reads CASSFQPGQGIIEDTQYF. Here the CDR3 DNA reads TGTGCCAGCAGCTTCCAACCGGGACAGGGGATTATAGAAGATACGCAGTATTTT. The full variable domain, with the rest looked up from reference TRBV11-2 and TRBJ2-3, is EAGVAQSPRYKIIEKRQSVAFWCNPISGHATLYWYQQILGQGPKLLIQFQNNGVVDDSQLPKDRFSAERLKGVDSTLKIQPAKLEDSAVYLCASSFQPGQGIIEDTQYFGPGTRLTVL.

This clonotype has at least ten counts. The V call is TRBV5-5, the J call TRBJ2-1; D unclear. The CDR3 consists of 15 residues. Trimming removed 4 bases from V and 4 bases from J, with 15 bases in between. CDR1 and CDR2 from the germline V gene are SGHKS and YYEKEE (reference sequence). The CDR3 DNA follows: TGTGCCAGCAGCCCCCAGGACCTTATTTACAATGAGCAGTTCTTC. Amino acids: CASSPQDLIYNEQFF.

This clonotype was seen a handful of times. The chain is built from TRBV29-1 and TRBJ2-5; 13 bases map to TRBD2. Germline values: CDR1 SQVTM, CDR2 ANQGSEA. The J segment lost 2 bases and the V segment lost 6 bases, leaving 6 bases of the junction unmatched. This CDR3 region has 15 residues. CDR3 region: CSVGMGLAGQETQYF. In DNA form, the CDR3 reads TGCAGCGTGGGAATGGGACTAGCGGGGCAAGAGACCCAGTACTTC.

This clonotype was observed at least ten times. The chain carries TRBV20-1 and TRBJ2-4; D is ambiguous. The germline gives CDR1 DFQATT, CDR2 SNEGSKA (reference sequence). Deletions cut 1 base from V and 10 bases from J, with 11 bases between. CDR3 size: 12 residues. CDR3 region: CSARAGVGIQYF. In DNA form, the CDR3 reads TGCAGTGCTAGAGCTGGGGTTGGGATTCAGTACTTC.

There are a few counts of this clonotype. CDR3 nucleotide sequence: TGCAGTGCTAGAGGGGGCACCGGGGAGCTGTTTTTT. Protein: CSARGGTGELFF. The V call is TRBV20-1, the J call TRBJ2-2, with D uncertain. The CDR3 has 12 residues. The V gene lost 1 base and the J gene lost 4 bases, with 4 bases spanning the gap. CDR1 is DFQATT, CDR2 SNEGSKA, per germline (reference sequence).

The chain recombines TRBV12-3 or TRBV12-4 with TRBJ2-3; 7 bases align to TRBD2. V shed 2 bases and J 2 bases; nucleotides not matched to a gene: 7. The CDR3 totals 16 residues. CDR3 DNA sequence: TGTGCCAGCAGTTTACGGCTAGCGGTCTCCACAGATACGCAGTATTTT. Protein: CASSLRLAVSTDTQYF.

This clonotype was observed a few times. Here the CDR3 DNA reads TGTGCCAGCAGTTACGTTGGCGGGTCGGTAGCTTTCTTT. It yields the protein CASSYVGGSVAFF. The chain carries TRBV6-5 and TRBJ1-1; D is uncertain. This CDR3 region has 13 residues. Germline values: CDR1 MNHEY, CDR2 SVGAGI. V was trimmed by 2 bases and J by 10 bases, leaving 14 bases between them.